This entry concerns a single T cell receptor (beta chain). Its antigen is unidentified. The record originates from a study of CD8+ T cells in alopecia areata. Treatment here: oral pan-JAK inhibitor, 5-10 mg twice daily. Lesional scalp punch biopsies and peripheral blood came from alopecia areata patients. Unmatched junction bases numbered 5, after V lost 3 bases and J lost 3 bases. The germline V gene encodes CDR1 SGHTA and CDR2 FQGNSA. The CDR3 is made up of 15 amino acids. Study results and caveats: Sequences from scalp samples also cover resident alphabeta T cells of normal skin. Having one nonresponder leaves uncertain how baseline CD8+ expansion relates to response. Relative to normal scalp, lesional scalp, especially alopecia totalis/universalis, showed higher clonality.

Isolated RNA was reverse transcribed into cDNA used as the sequencing template. Sequencing was performed with immunoSEQ multiplex PCR; in TCRdb, only in-frame clones are kept and a portion is missing. The sample shows just over 150,000 clones, approximately 65% of them seen only once. The J gene is TRBJ1-5, the V gene TRBV7-2; 7 positions match TRBD1. The sequencing used CD4+ T cells sorted from blood, collected at week 4, from a patient treated with tofacitinib. The sequence derives from a human donor with alopecia areata. CDR3 amino acids: CASSFAGTDNQPQHF. CDR3 coding DNA: TGTGCCAGCAGCTTCGCCGGGACAGACAATCAGCCCCAGCATTTT.